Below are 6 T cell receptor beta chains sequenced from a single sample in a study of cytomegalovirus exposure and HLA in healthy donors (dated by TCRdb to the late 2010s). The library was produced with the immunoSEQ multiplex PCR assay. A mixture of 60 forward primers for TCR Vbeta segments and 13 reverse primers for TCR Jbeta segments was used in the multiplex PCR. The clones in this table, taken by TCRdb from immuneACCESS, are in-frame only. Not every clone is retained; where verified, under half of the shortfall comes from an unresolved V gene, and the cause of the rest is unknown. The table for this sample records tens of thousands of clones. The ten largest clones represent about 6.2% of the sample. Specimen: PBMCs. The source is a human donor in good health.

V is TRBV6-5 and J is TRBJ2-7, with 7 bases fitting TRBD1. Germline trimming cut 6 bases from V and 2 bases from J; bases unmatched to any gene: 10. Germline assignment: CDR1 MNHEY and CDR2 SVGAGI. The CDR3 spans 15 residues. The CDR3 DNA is TGTGCCAGCAGCCGGGACAGTACGGGCGCCTACGAGCAGTACTTC. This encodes CASSRDSTGAYEQYF.

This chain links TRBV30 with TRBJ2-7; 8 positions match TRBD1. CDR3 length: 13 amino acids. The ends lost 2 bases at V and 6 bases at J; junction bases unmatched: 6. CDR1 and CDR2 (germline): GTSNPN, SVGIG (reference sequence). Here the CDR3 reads CAWSTGQGPEQYF. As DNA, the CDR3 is TGTGCCTGGAGTACAGGACAGGGCCCCGAGCAGTACTTC.

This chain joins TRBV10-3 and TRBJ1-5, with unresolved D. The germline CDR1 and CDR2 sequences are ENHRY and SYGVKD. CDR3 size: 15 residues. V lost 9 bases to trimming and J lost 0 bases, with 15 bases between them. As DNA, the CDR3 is TGTGCCATAAAGGAAGGAGCGAATAGCAATCAGCCCCAGCATTTT. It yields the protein CAIKEGANSNQPQHF.

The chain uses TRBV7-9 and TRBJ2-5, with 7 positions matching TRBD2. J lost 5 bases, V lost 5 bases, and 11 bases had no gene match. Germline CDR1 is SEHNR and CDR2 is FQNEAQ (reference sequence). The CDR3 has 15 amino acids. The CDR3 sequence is CASSLLGGKTETQYF. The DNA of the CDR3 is TGTGCCAGCAGCCTGTTGGGGGGGAAGACGGAGACCCAGTACTTC.

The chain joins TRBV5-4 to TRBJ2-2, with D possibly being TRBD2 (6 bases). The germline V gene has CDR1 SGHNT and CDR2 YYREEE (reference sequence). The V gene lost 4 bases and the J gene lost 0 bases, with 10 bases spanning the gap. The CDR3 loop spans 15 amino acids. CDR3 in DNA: TGTGCCAGCAGCCCGGGACTTACGAACACCGGGGAGCTGTTTTTT. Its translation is CASSPGLTNTGELFF.

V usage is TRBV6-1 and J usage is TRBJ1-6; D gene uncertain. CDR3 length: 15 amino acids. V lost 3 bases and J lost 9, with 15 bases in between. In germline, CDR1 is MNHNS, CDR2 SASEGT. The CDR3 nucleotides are TGTGCCAGCAGTGAGCCCGGGAAAGACCCTTCACCCCTCCACTTT. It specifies CASSEPGKDPSPLHF.